This TCR beta chain emerged from a study of technical replicates of blood from a handful of donors. The V gene's germline CDR1 is MNHNY and CDR2 SVGAGI (reference sequence). The CDR3 is made up of 15 amino acids. With V trimmed by 7 bases and J by 3 bases, 7 bases remained unmatched. Libraries were prepared by immunoSEQ multiplex PCR; TCRdb keeps only in-frame clonotypes and omits some of them. The sample includes around 62,000 clones, about 98% of them seen just once. The genes are TRBV6-6 and TRBJ2-7, with 12 bases lining up with TRBD2. The sequencing sample was made of T cells isolated from PBMCs. The source is a human donor in good health. DNA for the CDR3: TGTGCCAGCAATCCTAGGGGACTAGCGGGCTACGAGCAGTACTTC. Translated: CASNPRGLAGYEQYF.